These 17 T cell receptor beta chains originate from one sample sequenced in a study of cytomegalovirus exposure and HLA in healthy donors. Assay: immunoSEQ multiplex PCR; the TCRdb copy retains only in-frame clones and omits some. In the table there are about 120,000 clones, about 87% of which are singletons. Sequencing input: PBMCs. The receptors shown here come from a man between 18 and 29 years old in good health and CMV-seronegative.

The CDR3 here is CASSSNSYEQYF. The CDR3 bases are TGTGCCAGCAGCTCTAACTCCTACGAGCAGTACTTC. The chain combines TRBV11-2 with TRBJ2-7, with no clear D. The V end was cut by 4 bases, the J end by 0 bases, with 4 bases between. This CDR3 has 12 amino acids. From germline, CDR1 is SGHAT and CDR2 FQNNGV.

Only one count was recorded for this clone. J is TRBJ1-5 and V is TRBV5-5, with 7 positions matching TRBD1. CDR1 and CDR2 (germline): SGHKS, YYEKEE (reference sequence). Trimming took 1 base from V and 4 from J; bases not matched to a gene: 8. CDR3 length: 16 residues. CDR3 DNA sequence: TGTGCCAGCAGCTTGCTTTCAGGGGGACCAAATCAGCCCCAGCATTTT. Protein sequence: CASSLLSGGPNQPQHF.

V and J are TRBV6-6 and TRBJ1-4; possible D gene TRBD1, 6 bases. The CDR3 length is 15 residues. Trimming removed 5 bases at V and 4 bases at J, with 14 bases between. Germline V CDR1 and CDR2: MNHNY, SVGAGI (reference sequence). DNA for the CDR3: TGTGCCAGCAGTCGAGGGACACAATTTAATGAAAAACTGTTTTTT. Encoded protein: CASSRGTQFNEKLFF.

This rearrangement joins TRBV28 to TRBJ2-2, with 14 positions matching TRBD2. Germline CDR1 is MDHEN and CDR2 is SYDVKM. The CDR3 consists of 22 residues. Trimming cost V 6 bases and J 6 bases; bases outside gene matches: 24. The CDR3: CASRPMSLPGLAGEGGPGELFF. In nucleotides, the CDR3 is TGTGCCAGCAGGCCAATGAGCCTACCGGGACTAGCGGGAGAGGGAGGGCCCGGGGAGCTGTTTTTT. The variable domain in full, completed from reference TRBV28 and TRBJ2-2, reads DVKVTQSSRYLVKRTGEKVFLECVQDMDHENMFWYRQDPGLGLRLIYFSYDVKMKEKGDIPEGYSVSREKKERFSLILESASTNQTSMYLCASRPMSLPGLAGEGGPGELFFGEGSRLTVL.

The rearrangement joins TRBV6-5 to TRBJ2-7; possibly TRBD2 for D (6 bases). With 5 bases removed from V and 3 bases from J, the gap between germline ends came to 14 bases. The CDR3 is 14 residues long. CDR1 MNHEY and CDR2 SVGAGI come from the germline V gene. The CDR3 sequence: CASSVTGLNYEQYF. In nucleotides, the CDR3 is TGTGCCAGCAGTGTCACGGGACTTAACTACGAGCAGTACTTC.

This chain connects TRBV18 to TRBJ1-2; 12 bases fit TRBD1. The CDR3 spans 16 residues. The V segment lost 3 bases and the J segment 6 bases; nucleotides outside the gene matches: 8. Per the germline V gene, CDR1 is KGHSH and CDR2 is LQKENI. For the CDR3, the DNA is TGTGCCAGCTCACCGCCCGGGACAGGGGGCTTAGATGGCTACACCTTC. Its protein product is CASSPPGTGGLDGYTF.

This chain joins TRBV10-2 and TRBJ1-1, with a tentative D call TRBD1 (6 bases). V shed 6 bases and J shed 3 bases, with 11 bases lying between them. Germline assignment: CDR1 WSHSY and CDR2 SAAADI. The CDR3 has 13 residues. CDR3 region: CASSGDTHTEAFF. The CDR3 coding sequence is TGCGCCAGCAGCGGGGACACCCACACTGAAGCTTTCTTT.

The chain is built from TRBV13 and TRBJ2-5, with 7 bases that match TRBD2. The V segment lost 5 bases and the J segment 1 base; nucleotides outside the gene matches: 16. The CDR3 loop spans 18 amino acids. The germline V gene has CDR1 PRHDT and CDR2 FYEKMQ (reference sequence). CDR3 loop: CASSPARSGTNTQETQYF. CDR3 nucleotide sequence: TGTGCCAGCAGCCCAGCACGTTCGGGGACTAACACCCAAGAGACCCAGTACTTC.

The chain is built from TRBV19 and TRBJ1-1; 9 bases match TRBD1. Trimming took 6 bases from V and 7 from J; bases not matched to a gene: 9. In germline, CDR1 is LNHDA, CDR2 SQIVND (reference sequence). This CDR3 comprises 14 residues. The CDR3 nucleotides are TGTGCCAGTAGCCCGGACAGGGGCCATGGTGAAGCTTTCTTT. It codes for CASSPDRGHGEAFF.

The CDR3 DNA reads TGTGCCAGCAGCGTGGGCGAAGGGGTCCTTACTGAAGCTTTCTTT. Translated: CASSVGEGVLTEAFF. The rearrangement uses TRBV9 and TRBJ1-1; D possibly corresponds to TRBD1 (5 bases). The V end was cut by 2 bases, the J end by 5 bases, with 16 bases between. Per the germline V gene, CDR1 is SGDLS and CDR2 is YYNGEE. This CDR3 has 15 amino acids.

V gene TRBV12-5 combines with J gene TRBJ2-7; 10 positions match TRBD1. V shed 2 bases and J 6 bases; nucleotides not matched to a gene: 7. This CDR3 is 15 amino acids long. The germline gives CDR1 LGHNT, CDR2 FRNRAP. DNA of the CDR3: TGTGCTAGTGGTTTGTTCGGACAGGGGGTGTTCGAGCAGTACTTC. Its protein product is CASGLFGQGVFEQYF.

The V and J genes are TRBV5-1 and TRBJ1-2; possible D gene TRBD1, 6 bases. The CDR3 has 17 residues. Trimming removed 0 bases from V and 8 bases from J, with 23 bases in between. Germline V CDR1 and CDR2: SGHRS, YFSETQ. CDR3 in amino acids: CASSLGSQGAGEMGYTF. Here the CDR3 DNA reads TGCGCCAGCAGCTTGGGGTCACAGGGCGCCGGAGAAATGGGCTACACCTTC. Variable domain in full (rest from reference TRBV5-1 and TRBJ1-2): KAGVTQTPRYLIKTRGQQVTLSCSPISGHRSVSWYQQTPGQGLQFLFEYFSETQRNKGNFPGRFSGRQFSNSRSEMNVSTLELGDSALYLCASSLGSQGAGEMGYTFGSGTRLTVV.

This clone was detected once. V is TRBV28 and J is TRBJ1-5, with TRBD1 identical over 7 bases. V trimming: 6 bases; J trimming: 3 bases; junction bases outside the gene matches: 17. This CDR3 region has 18 residues. Germline CDR1 MDHEN, CDR2 SYDVKM. CDR3 bases: TGTGCCAGCAGGCCCGATTTCGCGGGACAGCACGTCAATCAGCCCCAGCATTTT. As protein: CASRPDFAGQHVNQPQHF.

The rearrangement joins TRBV5-1 to TRBJ2-7, with D tentatively TRBD1 (6 bases). CDR1 and CDR2 (germline): SGHRS, YFSETQ. V lost 4 bases to trimming and J lost 3 bases, with 17 bases between them. There are 15 residues in the CDR3. The CDR3 nucleotides read TGCGCCAGCAGCCCCGGGGCGGACAGAAACTACGAGCAGTACTTC. This gives the protein CASSPGADRNYEQYF. The full variable domain, with the rest looked up from reference TRBV5-1 and TRBJ2-7, is KAGVTQTPRYLIKTRGQQVTLSCSPISGHRSVSWYQQTPGQGLQFLFEYFSETQRNKGNFPGRFSGRQFSNSRSEMNVSTLELGDSALYLCASSPGADRNYEQYFGPGTRLTVT.

The V call is TRBV2, the J call TRBJ2-5; D gene ambiguous. The V end lost 8 bases, the J end lost 3 bases, and 10 bases lay between the germline ends. The CDR3 covers 12 residues. Germline V CDR1 and CDR2: SNHLY, FYNNEI. The DNA of the CDR3 is TGTGCCAGCGGTGGCAGAAAAGAGACCCAGTACTTC. Translation: CASGGRKETQYF.

This clone turned up a few times. The chain carries TRBV2 and TRBJ2-5, with TRBD2 matching 7 bases. Trimming removed 4 bases from V and 9 bases from J; junction bases left unmatched: 5. The CDR3 contains 12 residues. CDR1 and CDR2 from the germline V gene are SNHLY and FYNNEI. CDR3 nucleotides: TGTGCCAGCAGTGCCAGGGAGGGAGCCCAGTACTTC. It translates to CASSAREGAQYF.

The rearrangement joins TRBV5-1 to TRBJ2-7, with 8 bases aligning to TRBD1. V dropped 1 base and J dropped 0; count of bases not matched to a gene: 3. The CDR3 consists of 15 residues. CDR1 is SGHRS, CDR2 YFSETQ, per germline. DNA for the CDR3: TGCGCCAGCAGCTTGCTCGGACAGGGCTCCTACGAGCAGTACTTC. The encoded protein is CASSLLGQGSYEQYF. Full variable domain (missing parts from reference TRBV5-1 and TRBJ2-7): KAGVTQTPRYLIKTRGQQVTLSCSPISGHRSVSWYQQTPGQGLQFLFEYFSETQRNKGNFPGRFSGRQFSNSRSEMNVSTLELGDSALYLCASSLLGQGSYEQYFGPGTRLTVT.